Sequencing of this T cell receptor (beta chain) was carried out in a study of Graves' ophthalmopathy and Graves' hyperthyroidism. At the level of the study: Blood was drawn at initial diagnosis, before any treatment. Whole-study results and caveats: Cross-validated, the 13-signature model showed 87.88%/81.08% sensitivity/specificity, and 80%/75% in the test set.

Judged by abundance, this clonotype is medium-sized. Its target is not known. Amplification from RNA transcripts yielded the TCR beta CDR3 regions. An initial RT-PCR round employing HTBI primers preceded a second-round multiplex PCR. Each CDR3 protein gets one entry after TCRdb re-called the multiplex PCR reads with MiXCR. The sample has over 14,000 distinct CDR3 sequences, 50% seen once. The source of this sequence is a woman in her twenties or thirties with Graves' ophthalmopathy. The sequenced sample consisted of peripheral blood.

CDR3 region: CASARGRGATGELFF. The DNA for the CDR3 is TGTGCCAGCGCTCGGGGGCGAGGGGCGACCGGGGAGCTGTTTTTT. The chain uses TRBV2 and TRBJ2-2; perhaps D is TRBD1 or TRBD2 (6 bases each). This CDR3 spans 15 amino acids. V dropped 8 bases and J dropped 5 bases, with 18 bases sitting between them. Germline V gene data show CDR1 as SNHLY and CDR2 as FYNNEI.